Here is one T cell receptor (beta chain) with its context. Antigen: not known. Profiling relied on immunoSEQ multiplex PCR, and the TCRdb table lists in-frame clones only, not all of them. Of about 26,000 clones in the sample, approximately 85% were seen once. The data stem from a study of lymphopenia after photon versus proton radiotherapy. Overall study findings and caveats: Under photons, naive T cells and diversity fell while effector/memory populations rose. Post-nadir TCR diversity decline inversely tracked overall survival among those who died. Post-nadir diversity loss with photons came from oligoclonal expansion, particularly CD8+ Temra cells. Better survival with proton therapy was suggested as possible, not demonstrated.

This sample comprised peripheral blood, obtained from a patient treated with photon-based radiotherapy. The source is a man aged 30 to 39 with gastric cancer.

The CDR3 region has the DNA TGCGCCAGCAGCCCCGGTAGGACCGGGGAGCTGTTTTTT. Its translation: CASSPGRTGELFF. The rearrangement joins TRBV10-1 to TRBJ2-2; D ambiguous. This CDR3 spans 13 amino acids. The germline V gene encodes CDR1 WNHNN and CDR2 SYGVQD (reference sequence). V dropped 6 bases and J dropped 5 bases, with 10 bases sitting between them.